This section outlines one T cell receptor (beta chain) sequence together with its context. As yet, its antigen is unknown. Specified treatment: oral pan-JAK inhibitor, 5-10 mg twice daily. The data derive from a study of CD8+ T cells in alopecia areata. Study-level background: For treated patients, severity scores reflected the percentage of scalp area affected. The study, taken as a whole, reports: As there was one nonresponder, how baseline CD8+ expansion relates to response remains uncertain.

The authors extracted RNA and reverse transcribed it into cDNA as the sequencing template. Libraries were prepared by immunoSEQ multiplex PCR; TCRdb keeps only in-frame clonotypes and omits some of them. This table has about 210,000 clones, approximately 57% appearing once. The sequence was collected from a human donor with alopecia areata. Sequencing was performed on CD4+ T cells sorted from blood, taken at week 4, from a patient treated with tofacitinib.

CDR3 loop: CASSGVPGRENGELFF. CDR3 in DNA: TGTGCCAGCAGCGGCGTACCGGGCCGGGAGAACGGGGAGCTGTTTTTT. This rearrangement joins TRBV9 to TRBJ2-2; TRBD2 might be the D (6 bases). From germline, CDR1 is SGDLS and CDR2 YYNGEE. V lost 3 bases, J lost 7 bases, and 19 bases lay in between. The CDR3 contains 16 residues.